These T cell receptor beta chains were read from a single sample in a study of T cell responses to AZD1222 COVID-19 vaccine. Assay: immunoSEQ multiplex PCR; the TCRdb copy retains only in-frame clones and omits some. This table has 90,000 to 100,000 clones, around 85% appearing once. The specimen was peripheral blood, collected 28 days after the second AZD1222 dose. Every receptor here comes from an adult who received the AZD1222 COVID-19 vaccine. Each CDR3 is given with its conserved first and last residue. D genes are given only for firm matches. The listing skips clone size in some rows; elsewhere it reads once, few, many or a size class.

CDR3 protein: CASSLAAHLSYEQYF
CDR3 DNA: TGCGCCAGCAGCTTGGCGGCACATCTCAGTTACGAGCAGTACTTC
J gene: TRBJ2-7
D gene: .
V gene: TRBV5-1
CDR3 length: 15
clone size: .

CDR3 protein: CASSIVTYNEQFF
CDR3 DNA: TGTGCCAGTAGTATAGTGACCTACAATGAGCAGTTCTTC
J gene: TRBJ2-1
D gene: .
V gene: TRBV19
CDR3 length: 13
clone size: .

CDR3 protein: CATGGLAGGSGETQYF
CDR3 DNA: TGTGCCACCGGGGGACTAGCGGGAGGTTCCGGCGAGACCCAGTACTTC
J gene: TRBJ2-5
D gene: TRBD2
V gene: TRBV19
CDR3 length: 16
clone size: .

CDR3 protein: CASSQEAATNEKLFF
CDR3 DNA: TGCGCCAGCAGTCAAGAGGCTGCAACTAATGAAAAACTGTTTTTT
J gene: TRBJ1-4
D gene: .
V gene: TRBV23-1
CDR3 length: 15
clone size: .

CDR3 protein: CASTRTGGNTIYF
CDR3 DNA: TGTGCCAGCACCAGGACGGGCGGAAACACCATATATTTT
J gene: TRBJ1-3
D gene: .
V gene: TRBV6-5
CDR3 length: 13
clone size: .

CDR3 protein: CASSHLGFRDRYGYTF
CDR3 DNA: TGTGCCAGCAGCCATTTGGGATTCCGGGACAGATATGGCTACACCTTC
J gene: TRBJ1-2
D gene: TRBD1
V gene: TRBV14
CDR3 length: 16
clone size: once

CDR3 protein: CASSLSRGPQETQYF
CDR3 DNA: TGTGCCAGCAGCTTAAGTCGGGGGCCTCAAGAGACCCAGTACTTC
J gene: TRBJ2-5
D gene: .
V gene: TRBV7-3
CDR3 length: 15
clone size: .

CDR3 protein: CAGISPGGGNEQFF
CDR3 DNA: TGTGCCGGCATAAGTCCCGGGGGTGGAAATGAGCAGTTCTTC
J gene: TRBJ2-1
D gene: .
V gene: TRBV2
CDR3 length: 14
clone size: once

CDR3 protein: CATAAGLYGYTF
CDR3 DNA: TGTGCCACCGCCGCGGGGCTCTATGGCTACACCTTC
J gene: TRBJ1-2
D gene: .
V gene: TRBV28
CDR3 length: 12
clone size: .

CDR3 protein: CAWDRPNTEAFF
CDR3 DNA: TGTGCCTGGGACAGGCCAAACACTGAAGCTTTCTTT
J gene: TRBJ1-1
D gene: TRBD1
V gene: TRBV7-9
CDR3 length: 12
clone size: .

CDR3 protein: CASSPEGQGSEQYF
CDR3 DNA: TGTGCCAGCTCACCAGAGGGACAGGGTAGCGAGCAGTACTTC
J gene: TRBJ2-7
D gene: TRBD1
V gene: TRBV18
CDR3 length: 14
clone size: .

CDR3 protein: CASSGGGWSSYNEQFF
CDR3 DNA: TGTGCCAGCAGTGGAGGGGGGTGGAGCTCCTACAATGAGCAGTTCTTC
J gene: TRBJ2-1
D gene: .
V gene: TRBV2
CDR3 length: 16
clone size: .

CDR3 protein: CASSPPGGGELFF
CDR3 DNA: TGTGCCAGCAGCCCCCCCGGGGGCGGGGAGCTGTTTTTT
J gene: TRBJ2-2
D gene: .
V gene: TRBV4-2
CDR3 length: 13
clone size: .

CDR3 protein: CASSLGKGGEKLFF
CDR3 DNA: TGTGCCAGCAGCTTAGGGAAAGGCGGCGAAAAACTGTTTTTT
J gene: TRBJ1-4
D gene: .
V gene: TRBV7-9
CDR3 length: 14
clone size: .

CDR3 protein: CSVEDLGRAGEQYF
CDR3 DNA: TGCAGCGTTGAAGATCTTGGCAGGGCGGGGGAGCAGTACTTC
J gene: TRBJ2-7
D gene: .
V gene: TRBV29-1
CDR3 length: 14
clone size: once

CDR3 protein: CASSPRRGVTGELFF
CDR3 DNA: TGTGCCAGCAGCCCCCGTCGAGGGGTCACCGGGGAGCTGTTTTTT
J gene: TRBJ2-2
D gene: .
V gene: TRBV14
CDR3 length: 15
clone size: .

CDR3 protein: CASKKDFETNEKLFF
CDR3 DNA: TGTGCCAGCAAGAAGGACTTCGAGACTAATGAAAAACTGTTTTTT
J gene: TRBJ1-4
D gene: .
V gene: TRBV2
CDR3 length: 15
clone size: .

CDR3 protein: CRASRVGTEAFF
CDR3 DNA: TGCAGGGCAAGTAGAGTGGGCACTGAAGCTTTCTTT
J gene: TRBJ1-1
D gene: .
V gene: TRBV20-1
CDR3 length: 12
clone size: .

CDR3 protein: CASSEQQETQYF
CDR3 DNA: TGTGCCAGCAGTGAGCAACAAGAGACCCAGTACTTC
J gene: TRBJ2-5
D gene: .
V gene: TRBV2
CDR3 length: 12
clone size: .

CDR3 protein: CASKLGLRGEEKLFF
CDR3 DNA: TGTGCCAGCAAACTAGGGTTGAGGGGAGAAGAAAAACTGTTTTTT
J gene: TRBJ1-4
D gene: .
V gene: TRBV5-8
CDR3 length: 15
clone size: few

CDR3 protein: CASSGEGNTEAFF
CDR3 DNA: TGTGCCAGCAGCGGCGAAGGGAACACTGAAGCTTTCTTT
J gene: TRBJ1-1
D gene: .
V gene: TRBV9
CDR3 length: 13
clone size: once

CDR3 protein: CASSRGSQYEQYF
CDR3 DNA: TGTGCCAGTAGCCGCGGGAGTCAATACGAGCAGTACTTC
J gene: TRBJ2-7
D gene: TRBD2
V gene: TRBV19
CDR3 length: 13
clone size: .

CDR3 protein: CASSGPGTDNTEAFF
CDR3 DNA: TGTGCCAGCAGTGGCCCCGGGACAGACAACACTGAAGCTTTCTTT
J gene: TRBJ1-1
D gene: TRBD1
V gene: TRBV2
CDR3 length: 15
clone size: .

CDR3 protein: CATGNDIRDSTYEQYF
CDR3 DNA: TGTGCCACCGGAAACGACATCCGGGACAGCACCTACGAGCAGTACTTC
J gene: TRBJ2-7
D gene: TRBD1
V gene: TRBV28
CDR3 length: 16
clone size: .

CDR3 protein: CASSGPGPQETQYF
CDR3 DNA: TGTGCCAGCAGCGGGCCGGGTCCCCAAGAGACCCAGTACTTC
J gene: TRBJ2-5
D gene: .
V gene: TRBV5-4
CDR3 length: 14
clone size: .

CDR3 protein: CASSRTGGYEQYF
CDR3 DNA: TGCGCCAGCAGCCGGACAGGGGGCTACGAGCAGTACTTC
J gene: TRBJ2-7
D gene: TRBD1
V gene: TRBV10-1
CDR3 length: 13
clone size: .

CDR3 protein: CASSLLGNQPQHF
CDR3 DNA: TGCGCCAGCAGCTTGCTAGGCAATCAGCCCCAGCATTTT
J gene: TRBJ1-5
D gene: .
V gene: TRBV5-1
CDR3 length: 13
clone size: .

CDR3 protein: CASSIHGQGYEQYF
CDR3 DNA: TGTGCCAGTAGTATTCATGGACAGGGGTACGAGCAGTACTTC
J gene: TRBJ2-7
D gene: TRBD1
V gene: TRBV19
CDR3 length: 14
clone size: .

CDR3 protein: CASSEERQVPRKLFF
CDR3 DNA: TGTGCCAGCAGCGAGGAACGACAGGTCCCCCGAAAACTGTTTTTT
J gene: TRBJ1-4
D gene: .
V gene: TRBV5-4
CDR3 length: 15
clone size: .

CDR3 protein: CASSEGRGGATNEKLFF
CDR3 DNA: TGCGCCAGCAGTGAGGGGAGAGGGGGCGCGACTAATGAAAAACTGTTTTTT
J gene: TRBJ1-4
D gene: TRBD1
V gene: TRBV10-1
CDR3 length: 17
clone size: few

CDR3 protein: CASMMRGAQPQHF
CDR3 DNA: TGTGCCAGCATGATGAGGGGTGCTCAGCCCCAGCATTTT
J gene: TRBJ1-5
D gene: .
V gene: TRBV2
CDR3 length: 13
clone size: .

CDR3 protein: CASSLGGQLAGASETQYF
CDR3 DNA: TGTGCCAGCAGCTTGGGGGGACAACTAGCGGGAGCTTCAGAGACCCAGTACTTC
J gene: TRBJ2-5
D gene: TRBD2
V gene: TRBV11-3
CDR3 length: 18
clone size: .

CDR3 protein: CASSLASQAEAFF
CDR3 DNA: TGTGCCAGCAGCTTGGCCTCCCAGGCTGAAGCTTTCTTT
J gene: TRBJ1-1
D gene: .
V gene: TRBV5-8
CDR3 length: 13
clone size: .

CDR3 protein: CASSSRGTLTGTLTDTQYF
CDR3 DNA: TGTGCCAGCAGCTCTAGGGGGACTCTGACAGGAACCCTCACAGATACGCAGTATTTT
J gene: TRBJ2-3
D gene: .
V gene: TRBV7-9
CDR3 length: 19
clone size: .

CDR3 protein: CASSLGGTTNEKLFF
CDR3 DNA: TGTGCCAGCAGCTTGGGGGGGACAACTAATGAAAAACTGTTTTTT
J gene: TRBJ1-4
D gene: .
V gene: TRBV7-6
CDR3 length: 15
clone size: .

CDR3 protein: CASSIGTYNEQFF
CDR3 DNA: TGTGCCAGTAGTATAGGAACGTACAATGAGCAGTTCTTC
J gene: TRBJ2-1
D gene: .
V gene: TRBV19
CDR3 length: 13
clone size: .

CDR3 protein: CATSETGIGANVLTF
CDR3 DNA: TGTGCCACCAGTGAGACAGGGATTGGGGCCAACGTCCTGACTTTC
J gene: TRBJ2-6
D gene: TRBD1
V gene: TRBV24-1
CDR3 length: 15
clone size: few

CDR3 protein: CASSSQMGLGNTIYF
CDR3 DNA: TGCGCCAGCAGCTCCCAAATGGGATTAGGAAACACCATATATTTT
J gene: TRBJ1-3
D gene: .
V gene: TRBV5-1
CDR3 length: 15
clone size: .

CDR3 protein: CASSYGVGTINYGYTF
CDR3 DNA: TGTGCCAGCAGTTACGGTGTGGGCACTATTAACTATGGCTACACCTTC
J gene: TRBJ1-2
D gene: .
V gene: TRBV6-5
CDR3 length: 16
clone size: .

CDR3 protein: CASSPIAVRMDNEQFF
CDR3 DNA: TGTGCCAGCTCACCAATCGCAGTCCGGATGGACAATGAGCAGTTCTTC
J gene: TRBJ2-1
D gene: .
V gene: TRBV18
CDR3 length: 16
clone size: few

CDR3 protein: CASNSQGQSYGYTF
CDR3 DNA: TGTGCCAGTAACTCTCAGGGACAGAGCTATGGCTACACCTTC
J gene: TRBJ1-2
D gene: TRBD1
V gene: TRBV19
CDR3 length: 14
clone size: .

CDR3 protein: CSVRQGSYEQYF
CDR3 DNA: TGCAGCGTTCGACAGGGGAGCTACGAGCAGTACTTC
J gene: TRBJ2-7
D gene: TRBD1
V gene: TRBV29-1
CDR3 length: 12
clone size: .

CDR3 protein: CASSPRRPSRVSEKLFF
CDR3 DNA: TGTGCCAGCAGTCCGCGCCGCCCGTCTAGGGTCTCTGAAAAACTGTTTTTT
J gene: TRBJ1-4
D gene: .
V gene: TRBV27
CDR3 length: 17
clone size: .

CDR3 protein: CASSFLLGGYTF
CDR3 DNA: TGTGCCAGCAGTTTCCTGCTGGGAGGCTACACCTTC
J gene: TRBJ1-2
D gene: .
V gene: TRBV12-3/TRBV12-4
CDR3 length: 12
clone size: .

CDR3 protein: CASSSISVENYSNQPQHF
CDR3 DNA: TGTGCCAGCAGTTCGATTTCCGTTGAGAACTATAGCAATCAGCCCCAGCATTTT
J gene: TRBJ1-5
D gene: .
V gene: TRBV28
CDR3 length: 18
clone size: .

CDR3 protein: CASSLGPSEIYNEQFF
CDR3 DNA: TGTGCCAGCAGCTTAGGTCCTAGCGAGATCTACAATGAGCAGTTCTTC
J gene: TRBJ2-1
D gene: .
V gene: TRBV7-2
CDR3 length: 16
clone size: .

CDR3 protein: CASSRAGDGYGYTF
CDR3 DNA: TGTGCCAGTAGTAGAGCAGGGGATGGCTATGGCTACACCTTC
J gene: TRBJ1-2
D gene: .
V gene: TRBV19
CDR3 length: 14
clone size: .

CDR3 protein: CASSPQLGGYNEQFF
CDR3 DNA: TGCGCCAGCAGCCCCCAATTGGGAGGATACAATGAGCAGTTCTTC
J gene: TRBJ2-1
D gene: .
V gene: TRBV4-1
CDR3 length: 15
clone size: .

CDR3 protein: CASSRPTANYEQYF
CDR3 DNA: TGTGCCAGCAGCCGGCCCACGGCGAACTACGAGCAGTACTTC
J gene: TRBJ2-7
D gene: .
V gene: TRBV5-6
CDR3 length: 14
clone size: .

CDR3 protein: CASSLHPTGTNQPQHF
CDR3 DNA: TGTGCCAGCAGTTTACACCCGACAGGGACCAATCAGCCCCAGCATTTT
J gene: TRBJ1-5
D gene: TRBD1
V gene: TRBV28
CDR3 length: 16
clone size: .

CDR3 protein: CASKQGPSGKYGYTF
CDR3 DNA: TGTGCCAGTAAACAGGGGCCAAGCGGGAAATATGGCTACACCTTC
J gene: TRBJ1-2
D gene: TRBD1
V gene: TRBV19
CDR3 length: 15
clone size: .